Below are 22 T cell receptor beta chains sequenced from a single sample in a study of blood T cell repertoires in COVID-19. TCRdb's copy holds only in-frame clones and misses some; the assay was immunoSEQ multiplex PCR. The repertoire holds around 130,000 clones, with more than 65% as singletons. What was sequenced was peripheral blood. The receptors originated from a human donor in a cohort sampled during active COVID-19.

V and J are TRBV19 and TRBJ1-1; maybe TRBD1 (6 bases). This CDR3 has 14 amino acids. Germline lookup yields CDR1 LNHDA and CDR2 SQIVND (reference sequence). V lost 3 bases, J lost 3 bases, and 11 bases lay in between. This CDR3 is CASSIVGAHTEAFF. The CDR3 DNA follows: TGTGCCAGTAGTATCGTGGGGGCGCACACTGAAGCTTTCTTT.

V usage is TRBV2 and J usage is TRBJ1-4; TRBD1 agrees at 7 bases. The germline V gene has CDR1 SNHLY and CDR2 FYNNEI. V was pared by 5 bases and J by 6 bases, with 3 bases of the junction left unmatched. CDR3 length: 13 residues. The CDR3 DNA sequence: TGTGCCAGCAGTCGACAGGGTTATGAAAAACTGTTTTTT. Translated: CASSRQGYEKLFF.

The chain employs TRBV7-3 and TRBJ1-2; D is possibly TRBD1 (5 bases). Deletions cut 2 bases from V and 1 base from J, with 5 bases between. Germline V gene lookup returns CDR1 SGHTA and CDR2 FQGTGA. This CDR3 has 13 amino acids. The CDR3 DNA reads TGTGCCAGCAGCTTACAGGGTAACTATGGCTACACCTTC. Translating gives CASSLQGNYGYTF.

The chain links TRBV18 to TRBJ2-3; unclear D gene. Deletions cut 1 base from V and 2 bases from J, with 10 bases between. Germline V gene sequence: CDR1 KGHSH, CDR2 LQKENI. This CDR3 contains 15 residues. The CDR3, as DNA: TGTGCCAGCTCACCACAAAAACTACCCACAGATACGCAGTATTTT. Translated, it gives CASSPQKLPTDTQYF.

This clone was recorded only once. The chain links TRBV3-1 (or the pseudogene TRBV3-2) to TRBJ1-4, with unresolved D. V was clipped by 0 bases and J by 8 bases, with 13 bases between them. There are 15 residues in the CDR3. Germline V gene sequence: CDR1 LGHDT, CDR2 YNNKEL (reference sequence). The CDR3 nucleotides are TGTGCCAGCAGCCAAGATCCCCGCGGTTCGGAAAAACTGTTTTTT. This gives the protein CASSQDPRGSEKLFF.

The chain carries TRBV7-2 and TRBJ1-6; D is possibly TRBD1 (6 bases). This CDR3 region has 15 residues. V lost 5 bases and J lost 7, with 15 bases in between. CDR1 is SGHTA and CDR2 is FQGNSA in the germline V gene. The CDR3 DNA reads TGTGCCAGCAGCCATCCGGACAGAACAAATTCACCCCTCCACTTT. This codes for CASSHPDRTNSPLHF.

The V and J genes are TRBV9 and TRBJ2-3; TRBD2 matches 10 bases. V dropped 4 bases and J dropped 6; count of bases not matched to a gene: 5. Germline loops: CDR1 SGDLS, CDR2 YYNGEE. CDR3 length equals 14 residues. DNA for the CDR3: TGTGCCAGCAGCACTAGCGGGGTGACCGATACGCAGTATTTT. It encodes CASSTSGVTDTQYF.

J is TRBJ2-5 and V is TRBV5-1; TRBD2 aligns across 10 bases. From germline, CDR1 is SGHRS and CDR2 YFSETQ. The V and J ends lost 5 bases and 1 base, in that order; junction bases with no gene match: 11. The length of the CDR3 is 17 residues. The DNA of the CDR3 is TGCGCCAGCAGAGGTATGGGGCTAGCGGGGGTCCAAGAGACCCAGTACTTC. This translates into CASRGMGLAGVQETQYF.

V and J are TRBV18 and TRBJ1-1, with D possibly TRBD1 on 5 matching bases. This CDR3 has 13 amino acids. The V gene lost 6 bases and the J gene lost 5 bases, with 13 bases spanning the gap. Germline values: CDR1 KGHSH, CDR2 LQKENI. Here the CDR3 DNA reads TGTGCCAGCTCCTCTTCGGGGGAGACTGAAGCTTTCTTT. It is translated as CASSSSGETEAFF.

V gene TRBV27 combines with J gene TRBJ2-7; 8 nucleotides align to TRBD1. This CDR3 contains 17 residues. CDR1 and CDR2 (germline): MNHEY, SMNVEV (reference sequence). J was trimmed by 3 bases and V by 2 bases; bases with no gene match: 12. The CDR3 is CASSLEAGGVGYYEQYF. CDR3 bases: TGTGCCAGCAGTTTAGAAGCAGGGGGCGTTGGCTACTACGAGCAGTACTTC.

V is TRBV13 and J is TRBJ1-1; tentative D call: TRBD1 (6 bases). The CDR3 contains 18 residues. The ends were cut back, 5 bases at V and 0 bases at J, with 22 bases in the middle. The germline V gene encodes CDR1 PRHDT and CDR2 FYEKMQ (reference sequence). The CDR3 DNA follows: TGTGCCAGCAGCCGAGGGGGACAACGCATCAATATGAACACTGAAGCTTTCTTT. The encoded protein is CASSRGGQRINMNTEAFF.

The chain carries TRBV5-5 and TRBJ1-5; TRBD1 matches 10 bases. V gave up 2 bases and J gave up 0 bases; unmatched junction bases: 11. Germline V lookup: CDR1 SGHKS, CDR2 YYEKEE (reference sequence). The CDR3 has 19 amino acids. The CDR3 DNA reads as TGTGCCAGCAGCTTCTACTATATGGACAGGGGGATTAGCAATCAGCCCCAGCATTTT. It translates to CASSFYYMDRGISNQPQHF.

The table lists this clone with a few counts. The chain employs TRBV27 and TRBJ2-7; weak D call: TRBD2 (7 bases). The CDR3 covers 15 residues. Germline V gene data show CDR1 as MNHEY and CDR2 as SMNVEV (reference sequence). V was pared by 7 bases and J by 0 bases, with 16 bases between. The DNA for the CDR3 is TGTGCCAGCACCAAGGGGGGGACACACTCCTACGAGCAGTACTTC. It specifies CASTKGGTHSYEQYF.

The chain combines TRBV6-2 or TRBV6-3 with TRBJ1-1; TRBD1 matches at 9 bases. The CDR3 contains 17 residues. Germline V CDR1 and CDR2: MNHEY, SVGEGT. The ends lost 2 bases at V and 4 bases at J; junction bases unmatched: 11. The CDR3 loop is CASSYPGTGWVTTEAFF. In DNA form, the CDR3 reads TGTGCCAGCAGTTACCCAGGGACAGGGTGGGTGACCACTGAAGCTTTCTTT.

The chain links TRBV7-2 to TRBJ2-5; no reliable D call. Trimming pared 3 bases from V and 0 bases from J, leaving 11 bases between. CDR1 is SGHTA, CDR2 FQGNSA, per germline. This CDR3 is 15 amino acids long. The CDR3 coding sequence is TGTGCCAGCAGCTTGACTCCTAAGTACCAAGAGACCCAGTACTTC. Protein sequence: CASSLTPKYQETQYF.

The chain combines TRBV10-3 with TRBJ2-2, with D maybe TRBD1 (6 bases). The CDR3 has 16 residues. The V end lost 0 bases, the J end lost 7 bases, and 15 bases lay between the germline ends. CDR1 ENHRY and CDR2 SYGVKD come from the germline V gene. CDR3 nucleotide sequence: TGTGCCATCAGTGAGTCGGCAGGGGAATTTAACGGGGAGCTGTTTTTT. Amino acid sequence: CAISESAGEFNGELFF.

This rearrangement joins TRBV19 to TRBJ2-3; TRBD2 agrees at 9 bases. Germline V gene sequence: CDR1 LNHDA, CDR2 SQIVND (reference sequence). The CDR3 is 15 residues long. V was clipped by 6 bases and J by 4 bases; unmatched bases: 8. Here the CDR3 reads CASREAAGGADTQYF. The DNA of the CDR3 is TGTGCCAGTAGAGAGGCAGCGGGGGGCGCAGATACGCAGTATTTT.

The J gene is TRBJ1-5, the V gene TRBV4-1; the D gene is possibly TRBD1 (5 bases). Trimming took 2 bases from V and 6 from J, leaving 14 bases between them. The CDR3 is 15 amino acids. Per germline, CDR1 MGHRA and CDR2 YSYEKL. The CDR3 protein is CASSQRTGGFQPQHF. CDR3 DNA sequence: TGCGCCAGCAGCCAACGGACGGGGGGATTTCAGCCCCAGCATTTT.

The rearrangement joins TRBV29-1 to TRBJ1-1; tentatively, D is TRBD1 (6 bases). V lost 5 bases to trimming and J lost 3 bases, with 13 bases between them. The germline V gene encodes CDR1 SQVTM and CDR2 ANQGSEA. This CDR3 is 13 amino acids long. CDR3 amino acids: CSVRPGQYTEAFF. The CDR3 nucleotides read TGCAGCGTTAGACCGGGACAATACACTGAAGCTTTCTTT.

Here the CDR3 reads CASSHRDLTEAFF. In DNA, the CDR3 is TGTGCCAGCAGCCACAGGGATTTGACTGAAGCTTTCTTT. V is TRBV3-1 (or the pseudogene TRBV3-2) and J is TRBJ1-1, with a tentative D call TRBD1 (5 bases). In germline, CDR1 is LGHDT, CDR2 YNNKEL (reference sequence). The length of the CDR3 is 13 residues. Deletions cut 3 bases from V and 5 bases from J, with 10 bases between.

The CDR3, as DNA: TGTGCCAGCAGACCAACAGGGGCCACCCACAGGGGGAACACTGAAGCTTTCTTT. Translated: CASRPTGATHRGNTEAFF. The gene calls are TRBV5-4 and TRBJ1-1; TRBD1 aligns across 7 bases. V trimming: 5 bases; J trimming: 1 base; junction bases outside the gene matches: 17. The germline V gene has CDR1 SGHNT and CDR2 YYREEE (reference sequence). There are 18 residues in the CDR3.

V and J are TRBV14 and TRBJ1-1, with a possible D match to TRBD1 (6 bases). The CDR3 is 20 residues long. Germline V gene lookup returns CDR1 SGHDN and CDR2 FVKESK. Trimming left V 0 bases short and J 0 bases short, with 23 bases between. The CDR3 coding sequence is TGTGCCAGCAGCCAAGAATTTTGGGCAGGGGCCATGGGGTTGAACACTGAAGCTTTCTTT. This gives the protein CASSQEFWAGAMGLNTEAFF.